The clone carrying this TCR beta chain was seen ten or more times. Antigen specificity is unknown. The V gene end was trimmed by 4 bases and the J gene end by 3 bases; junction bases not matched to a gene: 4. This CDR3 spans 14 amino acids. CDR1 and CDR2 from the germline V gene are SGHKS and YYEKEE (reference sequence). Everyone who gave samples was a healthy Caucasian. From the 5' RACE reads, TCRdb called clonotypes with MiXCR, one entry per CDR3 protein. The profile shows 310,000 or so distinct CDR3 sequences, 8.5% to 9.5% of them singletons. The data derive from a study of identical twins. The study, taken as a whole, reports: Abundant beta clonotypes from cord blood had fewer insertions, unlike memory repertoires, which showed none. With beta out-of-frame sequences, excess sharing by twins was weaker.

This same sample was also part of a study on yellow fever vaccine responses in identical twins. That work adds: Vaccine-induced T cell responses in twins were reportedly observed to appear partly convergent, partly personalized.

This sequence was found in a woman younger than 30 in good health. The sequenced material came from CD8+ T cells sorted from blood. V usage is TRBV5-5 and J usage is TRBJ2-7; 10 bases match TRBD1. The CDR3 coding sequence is TGTGCCAGCAGCCAGGACAGGGGGTTCTACGAGCAGTACTTC. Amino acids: CASSQDRGFYEQYF.